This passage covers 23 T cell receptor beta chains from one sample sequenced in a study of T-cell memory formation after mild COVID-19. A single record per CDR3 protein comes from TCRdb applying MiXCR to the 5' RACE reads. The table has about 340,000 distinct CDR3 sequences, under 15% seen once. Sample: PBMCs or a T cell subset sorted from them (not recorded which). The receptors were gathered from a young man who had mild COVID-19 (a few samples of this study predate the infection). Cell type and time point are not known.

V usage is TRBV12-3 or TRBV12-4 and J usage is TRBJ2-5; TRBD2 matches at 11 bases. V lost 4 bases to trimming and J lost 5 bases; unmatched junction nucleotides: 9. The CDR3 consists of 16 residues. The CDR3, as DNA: TGTGCCAGCAGTTCCAATAGCGGGGGGGCCGTGGAGACCCAGTACTTC. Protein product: CASSSNSGGAVETQYF.

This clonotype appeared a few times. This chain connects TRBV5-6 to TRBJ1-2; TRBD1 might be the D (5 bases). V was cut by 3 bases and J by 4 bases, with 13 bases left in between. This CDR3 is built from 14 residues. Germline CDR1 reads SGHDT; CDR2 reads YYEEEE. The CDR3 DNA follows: TGTGCCAGCAGCTCTGCCGACAGTACCTATGGCTACACCTTC. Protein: CASSSADSTYGYTF.

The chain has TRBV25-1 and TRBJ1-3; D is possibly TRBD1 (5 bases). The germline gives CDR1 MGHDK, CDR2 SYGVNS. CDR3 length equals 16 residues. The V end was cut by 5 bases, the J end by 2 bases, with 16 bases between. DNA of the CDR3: TGTGCCAGCAGTCGGGGAGGGACTATAGCTGGAAACACCATATATTTT. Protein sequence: CASSRGGTIAGNTIYF.

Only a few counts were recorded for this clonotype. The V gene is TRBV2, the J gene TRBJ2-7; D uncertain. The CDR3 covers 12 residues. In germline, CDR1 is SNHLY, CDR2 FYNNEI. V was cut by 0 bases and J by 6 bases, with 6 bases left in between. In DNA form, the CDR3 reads TGTGCCAGCAGTGAAGCGGCGGCCGAGCAGTACGTC. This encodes CASSEAAAEQYV.

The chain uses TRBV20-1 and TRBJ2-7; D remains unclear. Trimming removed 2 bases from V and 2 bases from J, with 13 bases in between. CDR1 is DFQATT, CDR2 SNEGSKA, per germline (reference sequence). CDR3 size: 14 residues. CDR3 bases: TGCAGTGCTAGAAACACCTACCTCCCCTACGAGCAGTACTTC. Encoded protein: CSARNTYLPYEQYF.

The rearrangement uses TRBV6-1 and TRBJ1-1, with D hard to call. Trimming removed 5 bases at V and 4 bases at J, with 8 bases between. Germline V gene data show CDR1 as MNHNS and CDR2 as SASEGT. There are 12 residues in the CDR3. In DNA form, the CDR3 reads TGTGCCAGCAGTAGTGTGGGCACTGAAGCTTTCTTT. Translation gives CASSSVGTEAFF.

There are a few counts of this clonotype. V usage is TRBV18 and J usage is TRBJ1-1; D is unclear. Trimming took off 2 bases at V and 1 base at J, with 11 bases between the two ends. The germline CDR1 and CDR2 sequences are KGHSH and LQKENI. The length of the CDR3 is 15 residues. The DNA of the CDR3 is TGTGCCAGCTCACCATCCTTTGACGGGAACACTGAAGCTTTCTTT. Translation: CASSPSFDGNTEAFF.

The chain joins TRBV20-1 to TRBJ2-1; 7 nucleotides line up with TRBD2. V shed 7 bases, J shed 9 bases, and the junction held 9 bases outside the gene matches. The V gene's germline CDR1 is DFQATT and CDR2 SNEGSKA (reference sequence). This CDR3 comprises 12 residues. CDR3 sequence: CSENGGFGEQFF. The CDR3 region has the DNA TGCAGTGAAAACGGGGGGTTCGGTGAGCAGTTCTTC.

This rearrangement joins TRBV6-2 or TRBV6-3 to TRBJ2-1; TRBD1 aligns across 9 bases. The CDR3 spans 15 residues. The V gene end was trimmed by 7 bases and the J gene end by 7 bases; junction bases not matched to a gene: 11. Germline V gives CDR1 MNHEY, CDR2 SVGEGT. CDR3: CASTKRGTGLNEQFF. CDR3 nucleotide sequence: TGTGCCAGCACCAAACGCGGGACAGGGTTAAATGAGCAGTTCTTC.

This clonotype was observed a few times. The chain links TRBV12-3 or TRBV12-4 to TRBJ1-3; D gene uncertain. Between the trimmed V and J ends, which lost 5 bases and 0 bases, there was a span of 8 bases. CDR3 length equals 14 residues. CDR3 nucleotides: TGTGCCAGCAGTCTTGTACGCTCTGGAAACACCATATATTTT. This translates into CASSLVRSGNTIYF.

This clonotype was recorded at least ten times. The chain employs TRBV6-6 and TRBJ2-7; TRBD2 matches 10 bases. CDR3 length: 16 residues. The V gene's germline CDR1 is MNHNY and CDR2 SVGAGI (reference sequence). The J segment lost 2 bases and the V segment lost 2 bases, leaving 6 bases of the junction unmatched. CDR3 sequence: CASSYGSGGSTYEQYV. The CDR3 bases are TGTGCCAGCAGTTACGGTAGCGGGGGGTCCACCTACGAGCAGTACGTC.

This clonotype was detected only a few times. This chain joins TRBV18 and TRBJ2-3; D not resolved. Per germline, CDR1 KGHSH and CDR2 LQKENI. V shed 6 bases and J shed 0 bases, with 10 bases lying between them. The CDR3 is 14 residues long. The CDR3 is CASSGPTSTDTQYF. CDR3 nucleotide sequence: TGTGCCAGCTCGGGCCCCACTAGCACAGATACGCAGTATTTT.

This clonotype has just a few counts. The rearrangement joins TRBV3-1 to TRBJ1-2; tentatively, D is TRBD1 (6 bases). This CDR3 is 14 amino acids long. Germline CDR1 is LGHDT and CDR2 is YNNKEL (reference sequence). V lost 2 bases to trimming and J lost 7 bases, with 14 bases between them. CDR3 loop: CASSQYWGALGYTF. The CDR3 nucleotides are TGTGCCAGCAGCCAATACTGGGGGGCACTTGGCTACACCTTC.

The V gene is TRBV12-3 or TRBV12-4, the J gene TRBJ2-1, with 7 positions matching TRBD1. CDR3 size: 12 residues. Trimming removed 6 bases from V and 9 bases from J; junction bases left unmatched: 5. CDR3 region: CASRQGWGEQFF. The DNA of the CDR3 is TGTGCCAGCAGACAGGGGTGGGGTGAGCAGTTCTTC.

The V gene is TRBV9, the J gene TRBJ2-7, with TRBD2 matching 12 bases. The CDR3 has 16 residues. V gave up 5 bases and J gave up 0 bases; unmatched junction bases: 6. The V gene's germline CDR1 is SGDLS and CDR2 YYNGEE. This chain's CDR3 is CASRPGLAGPSYEQYF. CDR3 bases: TGTGCCAGCAGACCCGGACTAGCGGGGCCCTCCTACGAGCAGTACTTC.

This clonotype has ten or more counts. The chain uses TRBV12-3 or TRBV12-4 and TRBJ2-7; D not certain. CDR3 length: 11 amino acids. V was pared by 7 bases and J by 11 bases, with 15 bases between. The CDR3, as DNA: TGTGCCAGCATTTTCTGCGCCGCAAAGTACGTC. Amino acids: CASIFCAAKYV.

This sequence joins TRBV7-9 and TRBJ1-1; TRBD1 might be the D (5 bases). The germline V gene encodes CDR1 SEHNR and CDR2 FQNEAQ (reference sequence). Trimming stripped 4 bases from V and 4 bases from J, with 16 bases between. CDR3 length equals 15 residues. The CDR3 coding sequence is TGTGCCAGCAGCTCTAACTTACAGGCGGTCACTGAAGCTTTCTTT. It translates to CASSSNLQAVTEAFF.

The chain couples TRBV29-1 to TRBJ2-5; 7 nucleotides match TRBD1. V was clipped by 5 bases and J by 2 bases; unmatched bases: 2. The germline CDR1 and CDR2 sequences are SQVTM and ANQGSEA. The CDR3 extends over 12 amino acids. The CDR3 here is CSVRGPQETQYF. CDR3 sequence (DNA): TGCAGCGTTAGGGGGCCTCAAGAGACCCAGTACTTC.

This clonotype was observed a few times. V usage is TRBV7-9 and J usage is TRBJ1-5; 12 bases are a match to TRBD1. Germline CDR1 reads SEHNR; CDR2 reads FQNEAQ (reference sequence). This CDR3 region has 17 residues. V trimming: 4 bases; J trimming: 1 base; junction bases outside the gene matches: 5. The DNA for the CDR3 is TGTGCCAGCAGCTCCGGGACAGGGGGCGAAAGCAATCAGCCCCAGCATTTT. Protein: CASSSGTGGESNQPQHF.

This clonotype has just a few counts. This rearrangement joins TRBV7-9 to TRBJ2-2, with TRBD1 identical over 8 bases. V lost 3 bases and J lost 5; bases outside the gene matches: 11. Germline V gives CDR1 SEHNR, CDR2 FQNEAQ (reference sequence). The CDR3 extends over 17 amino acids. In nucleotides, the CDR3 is TGTGCCAGCAGCTTGAGTTCAGGGGGCAGACGGACCGGGGAGCTGTTTTTT. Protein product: CASSLSSGGRRTGELFF.

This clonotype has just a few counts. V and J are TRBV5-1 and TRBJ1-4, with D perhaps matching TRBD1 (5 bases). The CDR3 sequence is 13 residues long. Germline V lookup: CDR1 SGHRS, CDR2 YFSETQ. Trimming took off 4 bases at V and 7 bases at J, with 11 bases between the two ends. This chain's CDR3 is CASSPDGGEKLFF. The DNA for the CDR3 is TGCGCCAGCAGCCCGGATGGGGGTGAAAAACTGTTTTTT.

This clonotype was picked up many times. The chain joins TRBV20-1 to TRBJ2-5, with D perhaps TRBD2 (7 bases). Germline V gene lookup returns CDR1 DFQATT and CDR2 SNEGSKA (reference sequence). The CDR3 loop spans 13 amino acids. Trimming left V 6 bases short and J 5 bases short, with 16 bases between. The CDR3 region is CSAGRGARETQYF. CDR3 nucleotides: TGCAGTGCCGGACGGGGGGCGCGGGAGACCCAGTACTTC.

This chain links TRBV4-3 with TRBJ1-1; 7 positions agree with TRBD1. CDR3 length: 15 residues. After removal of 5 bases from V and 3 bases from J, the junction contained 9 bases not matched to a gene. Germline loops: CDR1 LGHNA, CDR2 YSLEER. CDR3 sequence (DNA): TGCGCCAGCAGCGCCCAAGGACAGGTCCACACTGAAGCTTTCTTT. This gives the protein CASSAQGQVHTEAFF.